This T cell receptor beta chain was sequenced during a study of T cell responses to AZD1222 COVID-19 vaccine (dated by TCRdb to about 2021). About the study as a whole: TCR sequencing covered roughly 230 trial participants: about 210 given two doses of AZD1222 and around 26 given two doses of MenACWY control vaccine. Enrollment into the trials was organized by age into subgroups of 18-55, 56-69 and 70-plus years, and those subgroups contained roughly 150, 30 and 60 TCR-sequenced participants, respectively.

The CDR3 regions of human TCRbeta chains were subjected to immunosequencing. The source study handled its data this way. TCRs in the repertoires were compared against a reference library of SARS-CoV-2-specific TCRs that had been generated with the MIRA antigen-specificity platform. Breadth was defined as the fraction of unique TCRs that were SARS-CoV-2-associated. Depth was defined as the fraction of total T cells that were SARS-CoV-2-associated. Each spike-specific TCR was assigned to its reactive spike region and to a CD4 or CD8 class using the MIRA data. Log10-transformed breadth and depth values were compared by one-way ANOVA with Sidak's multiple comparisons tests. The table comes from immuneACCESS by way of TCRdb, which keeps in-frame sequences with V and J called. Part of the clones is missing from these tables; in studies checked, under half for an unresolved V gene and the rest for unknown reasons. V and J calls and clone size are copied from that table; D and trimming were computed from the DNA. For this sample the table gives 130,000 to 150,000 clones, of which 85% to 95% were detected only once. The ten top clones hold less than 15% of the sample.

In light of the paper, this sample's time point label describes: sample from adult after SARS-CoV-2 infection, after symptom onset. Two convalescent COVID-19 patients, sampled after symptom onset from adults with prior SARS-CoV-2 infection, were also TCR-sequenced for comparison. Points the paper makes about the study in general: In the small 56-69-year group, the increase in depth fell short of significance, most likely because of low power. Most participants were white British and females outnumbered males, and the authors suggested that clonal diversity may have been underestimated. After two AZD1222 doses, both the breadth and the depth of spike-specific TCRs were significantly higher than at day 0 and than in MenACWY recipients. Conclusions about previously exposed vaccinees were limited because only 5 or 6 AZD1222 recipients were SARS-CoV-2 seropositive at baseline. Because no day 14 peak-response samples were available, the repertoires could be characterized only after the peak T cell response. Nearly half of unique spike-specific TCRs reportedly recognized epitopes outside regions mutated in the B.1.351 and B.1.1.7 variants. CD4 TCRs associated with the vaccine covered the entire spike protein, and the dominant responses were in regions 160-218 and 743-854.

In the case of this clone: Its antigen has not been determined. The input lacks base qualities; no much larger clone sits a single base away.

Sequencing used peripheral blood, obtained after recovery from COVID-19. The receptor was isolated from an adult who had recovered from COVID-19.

The CDR3 loop reads CASSLKGAQRSGANVLTF. The DNA is as follows: TGTGCCAGCAGCTTGAAAGGGGCCCAACGCTCTGGGGCCAACGTCCTGACTTTC. The chain is encoded by TRBV5-5 joined to TRBJ2-6; perhaps TRBD1 is the D gene, with 5 bases matching. The CDR3 runs 18 amino acids, cysteine and phenylalanine included. The retained sequence is limited to the CDR3, 54 bases, with the frame set at the first base. The junction carries 14 bases between V and J, which are trimmed by 1 base and 0 bases respectively. CDR1 and CDR2 are drawn from the germline V gene (reference sequence): SGHKS, YYEKEE.